Listed here are 28 T cell receptor beta chains from one sample, sequenced in a study of OX40 agonist ivuxolimab in advanced cancers. Measured with immunoSEQ multiplex PCR; TCRdb has only the in-frame clones, and not every one. Of 80,000 or so clones listed, 89% were seen once; the top ten hold around 2.4%. The sequences come from CD4+ or CD8+ T cells sorted from blood, collected in a trial of the OX40 agonist ivuxolimab. The source of these receptors is an adult with an advanced solid tumor such as melanoma, head and neck, liver or kidney cancer.

V is TRBV13 and J is TRBJ2-3; D is ambiguous. Trimming shortened V by 2 bases and J by 0 bases, and 12 bases separated the two germline ends. The germline V gene has CDR1 PRHDT and CDR2 FYEKMQ (reference sequence). CDR3 length equals 16 residues. CDR3 DNA sequence: TGTGCCAGCAGCTTAAGGTTGGCAGGAAGCACAGATACGCAGTATTTT. This encodes CASSLRLAGSTDTQYF.

The chain links TRBV5-1 to TRBJ1-4, with 10 positions matching TRBD1. Germline V gene data show CDR1 as SGHRS and CDR2 as YFSETQ. The CDR3 runs to 14 residues. J gave up 7 bases and V 4 bases, and 4 bases lay outside the gene matches. CDR3 in amino acids: CASSPDRGPEKLFF. In nucleotides, the CDR3 is TGCGCCAGCAGCCCTGACAGGGGGCCTGAAAAACTGTTTTTT.

The chain carries TRBV27 and TRBJ1-3; tentative D call: TRBD1 (5 bases). The CDR3 extends over 12 amino acids. Germline CDR1 and CDR2: MNHEY and SMNVEV (reference sequence). V lost 7 bases and J 9 bases, leaving 13 bases between the germline ends. The CDR3 nucleotides are TGTGCCAGCACTTCCACCGGGGGCACCATATATTTT. Residues: CASTSTGGTIYF.

CDR3 amino acids: CASSEPYRAGYTF. The CDR3 bases are TGTGCCAGCAGCGAGCCTTACAGGGCTGGCTACACCTTC. This chain joins TRBV25-1 and TRBJ1-2, with D possibly matching TRBD1 (6 bases). Germline V gene lookup returns CDR1 MGHDK and CDR2 SYGVNS. The CDR3 has 13 amino acids. The V and J ends lost 6 bases and 7 bases respectively, with 15 bases between them.

The DNA of the CDR3 is TGTGCCAGCAGTTTTACAGGGGGCTCTGGAAACACCATATATTTT. This translates into CASSFTGGSGNTIYF. The rearrangement joins TRBV6-1 to TRBJ1-3; 8 nucleotides agree with TRBD1. There are 15 residues in the CDR3. V lost 5 bases, J lost 0 bases, and 3 bases stayed unmatched. In germline, CDR1 is MNHNS, CDR2 SASEGT.

CDR3 DNA sequence: TGCGCCAGCAGCCCTAGGGGGCGGGGGGTCCCATCGAGCTCCTACAATGAGCAGTTCTTC. Amino acid sequence: CASSPRGRGVPSSSYNEQFF. V is TRBV5-1 and J is TRBJ2-1; D may be TRBD2 (8 bases). The CDR3 is 20 amino acids. The germline V gene encodes CDR1 SGHRS and CDR2 YFSETQ. V was clipped by 4 bases and J by 0 bases, with 26 bases between them.

The rearrangement uses TRBV5-6 and TRBJ1-2; unclear D gene. The CDR3 totals 15 residues. CDR1 is SGHDT and CDR2 is YYEEEE in the germline V gene. Trimming removed 4 bases at V and 4 bases at J, with 17 bases between. The CDR3 sequence is CASSPRPGAGYGYTF. The CDR3 DNA reads TGTGCCAGCAGCCCCCGGCCGGGCGCTGGCTATGGCTACACCTTC.

The chain uses TRBV18 and TRBJ2-7; 12 bases are a match to TRBD2. The CDR3 contains 16 residues. The germline gives CDR1 KGHSH, CDR2 LQKENI. J lost 5 bases, V lost 2 bases, and 7 bases had no gene match. The CDR3 is CASSPSLAGGPDEQYF. In DNA form, the CDR3 reads TGTGCCAGCTCACCAAGTCTAGCGGGAGGGCCCGACGAGCAGTACTTC.

This chain uses TRBV5-1 with TRBJ1-3; D might be TRBD1 (5 bases). There are 14 residues in the CDR3. V lost 3 bases to trimming and J lost 3 bases, with 10 bases between them. Per the germline V gene, CDR1 is SGHRS and CDR2 is YFSETQ. For the CDR3, the DNA is TGCGCCAGCAGCTGGGACGGGAATGGAAACACCATATATTTT. As protein: CASSWDGNGNTIYF. The whole variable domain, remainder taken from reference TRBV5-1 and TRBJ1-3, is KAGVTQTPRYLIKTRGQQVTLSCSPISGHRSVSWYQQTPGQGLQFLFEYFSETQRNKGNFPGRFSGRQFSNSRSEMNVSTLELGDSALYLCASSWDGNGNTIYFGEGSWLTVV.

The chain employs TRBV6-5 and TRBJ2-5, with D maybe TRBD1 (6 bases). V was clipped by 6 bases and J by 5 bases, with 7 bases between them. The CDR3 is 11 residues long. Germline V gives CDR1 MNHEY, CDR2 SVGAGI. The CDR3 protein is CASSTGETQYF. The CDR3 nucleotides are TGTGCCAGCAGCACAGGGGAGACCCAGTACTTC.

The chain carries TRBV19 and TRBJ2-1; 16 bases agree with TRBD2. Germline values: CDR1 LNHDA, CDR2 SQIVND (reference sequence). V was clipped by 3 bases and J by 0 bases; unmatched bases: 5. The CDR3 has 19 residues. The CDR3 is CASSISGLAGGSSYNEQFF. The DNA for the CDR3 is TGTGCCAGTAGTATCTCGGGACTAGCGGGGGGGAGCTCCTACAATGAGCAGTTCTTC. Variable domain in full (rest from reference TRBV19 and TRBJ2-1): DGGITQSPKYLFRKEGQNVTLSCEQNLNHDAMYWYRQDPGQGLRLIYYSQIVNDFQKGDIAEGYSVSREKKESFPLTVTSAQKNPTAFYLCASSISGLAGGSSYNEQFFGPGTRLTVL.

The chain couples TRBV7-9 to TRBJ2-1; the D is unclear. From germline, CDR1 is SEHNR and CDR2 FQNEAQ (reference sequence). Trimming pared 4 bases from V and 12 bases from J, leaving 13 bases between. CDR3 length equals 12 residues. The DNA of the CDR3 is TGTGCCAGCAGCTCAGACCATCTCCGGCAGTTCTTC. Its protein product is CASSSDHLRQFF.

This clone is a singleton in its sample. The V and J genes are TRBV27 and TRBJ1-2, with D possibly matching TRBD1 (5 bases). This CDR3 is built from 15 residues. Germline V gives CDR1 MNHEY, CDR2 SMNVEV (reference sequence). The V and J ends lost 4 bases and 3 bases respectively, with 15 bases between them. The CDR3 sequence: CASSSPPLGDYGYTF. CDR3 nucleotide sequence: TGTGCCAGCAGTTCCCCCCCTTTGGGGGACTATGGCTACACCTTC.

The chain links TRBV19 to TRBJ2-2, with TRBD1 matching over 7 bases. Trimming removed 11 bases from V and 5 bases from J; junction bases left unmatched: 11. The CDR3 has 14 residues. Germline V CDR1 and CDR2: LNHDA, SQIVND (reference sequence). CDR3 nucleotide sequence: TGTGCCGTCTACGACAGGGCCAAGACCGGGGAGCTGTTTTTT. It encodes CAVYDRAKTGELFF.

V is TRBV19 and J is TRBJ1-5; 9 bases fit TRBD1. V lost 4 bases to trimming and J lost 6 bases; unmatched junction nucleotides: 7. The CDR3 is 15 residues long. Germline V gene lookup returns CDR1 LNHDA and CDR2 SQIVND (reference sequence). The CDR3: CASSTRQGGSQPQHF. CDR3 bases: TGTGCCAGTAGTACTCGACAGGGGGGATCTCAGCCCCAGCATTTT.

This clone was observed once. The chain is built from TRBV18 and TRBJ2-5; 7 bases are a match to TRBD2. The CDR3 contains 15 residues. Germline V gene lookup returns CDR1 KGHSH and CDR2 LQKENI. V was pared by 0 bases and J by 2 bases, with 3 bases of the junction left unmatched. The CDR3 region has the DNA TGTGCCAGCTCACCACCGAAGGGAGGGCAAGAGACCCAGTACTTC. This encodes CASSPPKGGQETQYF.

Concerning this clone itself: The junction differs from germline at one of its ends, possibly a read error. The CDR3 region has the DNA TGTGCCAGCAGCTTGGACAATAGCGGTGGGTGGGCTTTCTTT. As protein: CASSLDNSGGWAFF. The chain couples TRBV5-1 to TRBJ1-1, with a weak D call TRBD1 (5 bases). The CDR3 extends over 14 amino acids. Germline values: CDR1 SGHRS, CDR2 YFSETQ. Full variable domain (rest looked up from reference TRBV5-1 and TRBJ1-1): KAGVTQTPRYLIKTRGQQVTLSCSPISGHRSVSWYQQTPGQGLQFLFEYFSETQRNKGNFPGRFSGRQFSNSRSEMNVSTLELGDSALYLCASSLDNSGGWAFFGQGTRLTVV.

This sequence joins TRBV19 and TRBJ1-2; no definite D call. V was cut by 3 bases and J by 0 bases, with 5 bases left in between. Looked up from germline, CDR1 is LNHDA and CDR2 is SQIVND (reference sequence). The CDR3 runs 13 residues. The CDR3 sequence: CASSINSNYGYTF. The CDR3 region has the DNA TGTGCCAGTAGTATTAACTCTAACTATGGCTACACCTTC.

The chain joins TRBV28 to TRBJ1-1, with D unresolved. Germline V gene lookup returns CDR1 MDHEN and CDR2 SYDVKM. This CDR3 has 15 residues. With 7 bases removed from V and 11 bases from J, the gap between germline ends came to 26 bases. The DNA for the CDR3 is TGTGCCAGCAACTCTCTTCTCGGAGGGCCGCGTGGGGCTTTCTTT. Its protein is CASNSLLGGPRGAFF.

The genes are TRBV6-1 and TRBJ1-1; D remains ambiguous. CDR1 and CDR2 (germline): MNHNS, SASEGT. The CDR3 is 14 amino acids. Trimming pared 6 bases from V and 3 bases from J, leaving 14 bases between. Written as DNA, the CDR3 is TGTGCCAGCAGCGGGCGGGTATACGACACTGAAGCTTTCTTT. Translation gives CASSGRVYDTEAFF.

The chain links TRBV7-2 to TRBJ1-3, with 7 bases lining up with TRBD1. The junction had 4 bases not matched to a gene; V was cut back by 5 bases and J by 0 bases. The CDR3 length is 15 residues. Germline CDR1 SGHTA, CDR2 FQGNSA. The CDR3 coding sequence is TGTGCCAGCAGCCCAGGGACAGCCTCTGGAAACACCATATATTTT. Its translation is CASSPGTASGNTIYF.

This rearrangement joins TRBV7-2 to TRBJ1-1; D is uncertain. CDR1 is SGHTA and CDR2 is FQGNSA in the germline V gene. The CDR3 is 16 amino acids. The V gene lost 3 bases and the J gene lost 3 bases, with 17 bases spanning the gap. The CDR3 nucleotides read TGTGCCAGCAGCTTCCCCGTCACAGCAAGGGACACTGAAGCTTTCTTT. Amino acids: CASSFPVTARDTEAFF.

The chain couples TRBV19 to TRBJ2-2; 9 bases are shared with TRBD1. CDR1 is LNHDA, CDR2 SQIVND, per germline (reference sequence). V shed 6 bases and J 3 bases; nucleotides not matched to a gene: 5. The CDR3 runs 15 residues. The CDR3 sequence is CASRGQGIDTGELFF. In DNA form, the CDR3 reads TGTGCCAGTAGGGGACAGGGTATAGACACCGGGGAGCTGTTTTTT.

The V gene is TRBV4-1, the J gene TRBJ1-5, with no clear D. Germline CDR1 reads MGHRA; CDR2 reads YSYEKL. The V end lost 8 bases, the J end lost 4 bases, and 9 bases lay between the germline ends. The CDR3 totals 12 residues. This chain's CDR3 is CASPSPNQPQHF. The CDR3 coding sequence is TGCGCCAGCCCCAGCCCAAATCAGCCCCAGCATTTT.

This chain links TRBV7-2 with TRBJ2-5; 9 nucleotides line up with TRBD2. The germline gives CDR1 SGHTA, CDR2 FQGNSA. The CDR3 has 14 residues. After removal of 4 bases from V and 5 bases from J, the junction contained 5 bases not matched to a gene. CDR3 amino acids: CASSYRSGRETQYF. The CDR3, as DNA: TGTGCCAGCAGCTATAGGAGCGGGAGGGAGACCCAGTACTTC.

This clone was detected once. The rearrangement links TRBV28 to TRBJ1-2; D unclear. Germline V gene sequence: CDR1 MDHEN, CDR2 SYDVKM. This CDR3 is built from 12 residues. Trimming took 6 bases from V and 1 from J, leaving 6 bases between them. The CDR3 sequence is CASSLGNYGYTF. CDR3 in DNA: TGTGCCAGCAGCTTGGGTAACTATGGCTACACCTTC.

The chain employs TRBV6-5 and TRBJ2-1, with 10 bases identical to TRBD2. CDR1 and CDR2 (germline): MNHEY, SVGAGI. V lost 4 bases to trimming and J lost 4 bases; unmatched junction nucleotides: 1. This CDR3 has 14 amino acids. The DNA for the CDR3 is TGTGCCAGCAGTTTAGCGGGGGGTTACAATGAGCAGTTCTTC. It is translated as CASSLAGGYNEQFF.

Worth noting for this clone: Other DNA sequences in the same sample also yield this CDR3. CDR3 sequence: CASSLGGRNSPLHF. For the CDR3, the DNA is TGTGCCAGCAGCCTCGGGGGAAGGAATTCACCCCTCCACTTT. The genes are TRBV28 and TRBJ1-6; a weak D match, TRBD1 (5 bases). The CDR3 spans 14 residues. In germline, CDR1 is MDHEN, CDR2 SYDVKM. With 6 bases removed from V and 7 bases from J, the gap between germline ends came to 13 bases.